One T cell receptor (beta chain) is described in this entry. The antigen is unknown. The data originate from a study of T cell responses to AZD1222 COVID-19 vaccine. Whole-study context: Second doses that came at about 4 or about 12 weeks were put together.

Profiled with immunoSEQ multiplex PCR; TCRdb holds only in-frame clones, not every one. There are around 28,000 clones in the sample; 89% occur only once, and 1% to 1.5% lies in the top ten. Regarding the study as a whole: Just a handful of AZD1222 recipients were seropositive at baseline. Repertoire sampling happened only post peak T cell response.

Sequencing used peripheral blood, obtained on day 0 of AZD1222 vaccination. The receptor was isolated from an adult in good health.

The CDR3 DNA reads as TGTGCCAGCAGCGTAGGTATAAGGGACAGGGCGAACACTGAAGCTTTCTTT. Translation: CASSVGIRDRANTEAFF. This chain links TRBV9 with TRBJ1-1; 9 bases line up with TRBD1. CDR1 is SGDLS, CDR2 YYNGEE, per germline. This CDR3 comprises 17 residues. J gave up 1 base and V 0 bases, and 7 bases lay outside the gene matches.